These T cell receptor beta chains were read from a single sample in a study of early T cells in non-severe SARS-CoV-2 infection. TCRdb called the 5' RACE reads again in MiXCR, with one record for every CDR3 protein. The sample consists of some 60,000 distinct CDR3 sequences, around 12% of them appearing once. This specimen was whole blood, taken at baseline. These receptors originate from an adult who was a healthcare worker with PCR-confirmed SARS-CoV-2 infection or an uninfected control (not recorded which). CDR3s include the opening cysteine and the closing phenylalanine or tryptophan. D genes are given only for firm matches. Size is omitted from some rows. Given values are once, few, many or a class for expanded clones.

D gene	J gene	V gene	clone size	CDR3 DNA	CDR3 protein
NA	TRBJ1-4	TRBV28	NA	TGTGCCAGCAGTCTCGCCGGGGACGGCACTGAAAAACTGTTTTTT	CASSLAGDGTEKLFF
TRBD1	TRBJ2-2	TRBV14	many	TGTGCCACCTCAGTCCAGGGGGTAGACACCGGGGAGCTGTTTTTT	CATSVQGVDTGELFF
NA	TRBJ1-2	TRBV12-3/TRBV12-4	once	TGTGCCAGCGGGTTGGACGAGGTCTATGGCTACACCTTC	CASGLDEVYGYTF
NA	TRBJ1-1	TRBV19	NA	TGTGCCAGTACTAACCCGGGACGACCTGCCACTGAAGCTTTCTTT	CASTNPGRPATEAFF
NA	TRBJ2-3	TRBV20-1	few	TGCAGTGCTAGAGAACCCGGGGGCGGAGATACGCAGTATTTT	CSAREPGGGDTQYF
NA	TRBJ1-1	TRBV30	medium-sized	TGTGCCTGGAGTTGGGAGGGGGAAGCTTTCTTT	CAWSWEGEAFF
NA	TRBJ2-7	TRBV19	NA	TGTGCCAGTAGTCCTTCGCGGGATGACTACGAGCAGTACTTC	CASSPSRDDYEQYF
TRBD2	TRBJ2-4	TRBV6-2/TRBV6-3	NA	TGTGCCAGCAGTTACCGGGCTAGCGGGGCGAAAAACATTCAGTACTTC	CASSYRASGAKNIQYF
NA	TRBJ2-7	TRBV29-1	NA	TGCAGCGTTGGTCGGGGCGAGGGCTACGAGCAGTACTTC	CSVGRGEGYEQYF
TRBD2	TRBJ2-3	TRBV5-1	many	TGCGCCAGCAGCTTGGATAGCGGGAGAGAAACAGATACGCAGTATTTT	CASSLDSGRETDTQYF
NA	TRBJ2-2	TRBV12-5	NA	TGTGCTAGTGGTCGCGACCTCGCGCCCAACACCGGGGAGCTGTTTTTT	CASGRDLAPNTGELFF
TRBD2	TRBJ2-1	TRBV7-2	NA	TGTGCCAGCAGCCGCTTACTAGCGGGAGGCCACAATGAGCAGTTCTTC	CASSRLLAGGHNEQFF
NA	TRBJ1-1	TRBV10-3	NA	TGTGCCATCAGCCCCGGGGGGGCGGCGAACACTGAAGCTTTCTTT	CAISPGGAANTEAFF
NA	TRBJ2-5	TRBV6-5	many	TGTGCCAGCAGTTACTCTTGGTCGGAGACCCAGTACTTC	CASSYSWSETQYF
TRBD2	TRBJ2-1	TRBV7-6	NA	TGTGCCAGCAGCCCCCCCGGGACTAGCGGGGGAAATGAGCAGTTCTTC	CASSPPGTSGGNEQFF
NA	TRBJ2-7	TRBV20-1	many	TGCAGTGCTAGAGACGTCAGGACCCTAGTGGAGCAGTACTTC	CSARDVRTLVEQYF
NA	TRBJ2-5	TRBV27	NA	TGTGCCAGCAGTTTGTACGCCCAAGAGACCCAGTACTTC	CASSLYAQETQYF
NA	TRBJ1-1	TRBV11-3	NA	TGTGCCAGCAGCTTAGAGGTGAACACTGAAGCTTTCTTT	CASSLEVNTEAFF
TRBD2	TRBJ2-7	TRBV6-2/TRBV6-3	NA	TGTGCCAGCAGTTACTCATCCGGGACTAGCTCCTACGAGCAGTACTTC	CASSYSSGTSSYEQYF
TRBD1	TRBJ1-4	TRBV12-3/TRBV12-4	few	TGTGCCAGCAGTCGGGACAGCTTTAATGAAAAACTGTTTTTT	CASSRDSFNEKLFF
TRBD2	TRBJ2-1	TRBV6-5	NA	TGTGCCAGCAGTACGGGACTAGCGGGAGGGCATGAGCAGTTCTTC	CASSTGLAGGHEQFF
TRBD1	TRBJ2-3	TRBV5-1	NA	TGCGCCAGCAGCTTACAGGGGACCCCAGATACGCAGTATTTT	CASSLQGTPDTQYF
NA	TRBJ1-2	TRBV29-1	NA	TGCAGCGTTGATCCAGGGGCCCTATATGGCTACACCTTC	CSVDPGALYGYTF
TRBD1	TRBJ2-5	TRBV12-3/TRBV12-4	few	TGTGCCAGCAGTTCTTCAACTTCGGACAGGGTCCAAGAGACCCAGTACTTC	CASSSSTSDRVQETQYF
NA	TRBJ2-3	TRBV7-6	NA	TGTGCCAGCAGCTTAGTACCCGAGGGGGGGACAGATACGCAGTATTTT	CASSLVPEGGTDTQYF